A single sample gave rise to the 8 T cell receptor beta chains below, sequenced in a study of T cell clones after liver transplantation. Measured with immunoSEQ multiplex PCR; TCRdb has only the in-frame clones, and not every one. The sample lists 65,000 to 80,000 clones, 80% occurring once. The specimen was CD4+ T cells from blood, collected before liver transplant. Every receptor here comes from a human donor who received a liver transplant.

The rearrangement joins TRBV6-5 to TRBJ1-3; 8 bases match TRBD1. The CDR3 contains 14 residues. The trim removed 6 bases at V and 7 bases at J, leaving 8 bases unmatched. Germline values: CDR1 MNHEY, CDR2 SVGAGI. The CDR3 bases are TGTGCCAGCAGCACTAACAGGGGGTGGAACACCATATATTTT. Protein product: CASSTNRGWNTIYF.

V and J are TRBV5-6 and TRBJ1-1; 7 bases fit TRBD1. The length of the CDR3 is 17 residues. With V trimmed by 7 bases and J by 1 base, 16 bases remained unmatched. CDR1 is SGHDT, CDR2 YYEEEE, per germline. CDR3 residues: CASLLNRGARTNTEAFF. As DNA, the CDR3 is TGTGCCAGCCTTCTTAACAGGGGTGCGCGGACGAACACTGAAGCTTTCTTT.

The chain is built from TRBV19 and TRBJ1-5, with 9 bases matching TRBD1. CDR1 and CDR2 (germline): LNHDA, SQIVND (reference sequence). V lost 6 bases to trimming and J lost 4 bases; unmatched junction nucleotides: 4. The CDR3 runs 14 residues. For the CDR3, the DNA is TGTGCCAGTAGGATTGACAGGGGGAATCAGCCCCAGCATTTT. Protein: CASRIDRGNQPQHF.

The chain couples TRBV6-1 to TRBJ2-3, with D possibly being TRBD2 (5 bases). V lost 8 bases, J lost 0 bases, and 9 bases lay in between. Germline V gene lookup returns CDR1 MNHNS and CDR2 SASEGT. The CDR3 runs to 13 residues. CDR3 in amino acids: CASCTGSTDTQYF. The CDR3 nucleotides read TGTGCCAGCTGTACGGGGAGCACAGATACGCAGTATTTT.

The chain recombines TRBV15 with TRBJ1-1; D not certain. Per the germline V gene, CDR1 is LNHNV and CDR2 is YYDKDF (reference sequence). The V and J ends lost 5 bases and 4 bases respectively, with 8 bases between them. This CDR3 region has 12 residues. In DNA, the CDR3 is TGTGCCACCAGCGGAATCCGCACTGAAGCTTTCTTT. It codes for CATSGIRTEAFF.

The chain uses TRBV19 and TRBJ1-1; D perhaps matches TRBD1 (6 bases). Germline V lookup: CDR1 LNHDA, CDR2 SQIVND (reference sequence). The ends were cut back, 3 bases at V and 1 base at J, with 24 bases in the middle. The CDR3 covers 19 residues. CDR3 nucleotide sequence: TGTGCCAGTAGTATCCGATTCGGTAGTAGAGGACAGACGAACACTGAAGCTTTCTTT. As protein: CASSIRFGSRGQTNTEAFF. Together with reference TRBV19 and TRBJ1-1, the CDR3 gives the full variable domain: DGGITQSPKYLFRKEGQNVTLSCEQNLNHDAMYWYRQDPGQGLRLIYYSQIVNDFQKGDIAEGYSVSREKKESFPLTVTSAQKNPTAFYLCASSIRFGSRGQTNTEAFFGQGTRLTVV.

The DNA of the CDR3 is TGTGCCAGCAGTGAAGGCGGGGAGGGGACCCAGTACTTC. Translated: CASSEGGEGTQYF. This rearrangement joins TRBV2 to TRBJ2-5; TRBD2 agrees at 7 bases. V shed 1 base, J shed 7 bases, and the junction held 3 bases outside the gene matches. Germline CDR1 is SNHLY and CDR2 is FYNNEI. The CDR3 contains 13 residues.

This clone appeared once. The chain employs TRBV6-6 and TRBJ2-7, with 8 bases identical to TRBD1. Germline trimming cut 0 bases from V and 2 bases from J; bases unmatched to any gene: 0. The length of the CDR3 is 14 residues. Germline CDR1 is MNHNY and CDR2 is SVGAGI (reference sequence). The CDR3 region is CASSYSTGAYEQYF. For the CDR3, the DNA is TGTGCCAGCAGTTACTCGACAGGGGCCTACGAGCAGTACTTC.